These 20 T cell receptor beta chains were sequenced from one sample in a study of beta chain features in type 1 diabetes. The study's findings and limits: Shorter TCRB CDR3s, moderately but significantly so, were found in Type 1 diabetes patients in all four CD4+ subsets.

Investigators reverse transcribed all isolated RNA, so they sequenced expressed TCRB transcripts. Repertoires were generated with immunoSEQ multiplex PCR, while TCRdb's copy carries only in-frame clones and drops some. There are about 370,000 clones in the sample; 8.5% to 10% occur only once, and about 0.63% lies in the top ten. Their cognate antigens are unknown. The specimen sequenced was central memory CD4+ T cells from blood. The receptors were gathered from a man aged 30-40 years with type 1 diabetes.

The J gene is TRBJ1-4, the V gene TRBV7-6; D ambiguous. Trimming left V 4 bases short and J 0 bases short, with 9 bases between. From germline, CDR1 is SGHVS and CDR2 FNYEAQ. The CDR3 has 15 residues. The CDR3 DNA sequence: TGTGCCAGCAGCTCAAGACCAGCAACTAATGAAAAACTGTTTTTT. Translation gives CASSSRPATNEKLFF.

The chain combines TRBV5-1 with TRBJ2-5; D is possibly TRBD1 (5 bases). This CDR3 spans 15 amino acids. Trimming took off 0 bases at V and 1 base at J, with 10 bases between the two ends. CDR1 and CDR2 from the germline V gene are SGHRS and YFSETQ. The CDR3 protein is CASSLGDSSQETQYF. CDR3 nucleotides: TGCGCCAGCAGCTTGGGTGACAGTAGCCAAGAGACCCAGTACTTC.

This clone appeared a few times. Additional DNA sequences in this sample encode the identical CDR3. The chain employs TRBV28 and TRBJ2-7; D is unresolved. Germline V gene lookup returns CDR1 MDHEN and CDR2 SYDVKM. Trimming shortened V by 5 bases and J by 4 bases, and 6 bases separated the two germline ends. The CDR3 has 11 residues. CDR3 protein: CASSVRYEQYF. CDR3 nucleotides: TGTGCCAGCAGTGTTAGGTACGAGCAGTACTTC.

The CDR3 nucleotides read TGTGCCAGCAGGGCTGGGATGACTAGCGGGGCAGAGACCCAGTACTTC. As protein: CASRAGMTSGAETQYF. J is TRBJ2-5 and V is TRBV10-3; the match to TRBD2 covers 11 bases. Germline CDR1 and CDR2: ENHRY and SYGVKD. The CDR3 is 16 amino acids. The trim removed 10 bases at V and 4 bases at J, leaving 14 bases unmatched.

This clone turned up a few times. As DNA, the CDR3 is TGTGCCAGCACCCGAGACTCCGAGCAGTTCTTC. This codes for CASTRDSEQFF. The chain links TRBV6-6 to TRBJ2-1; D call uncertain. V lost 7 bases and J lost 10, with 11 bases in between. CDR3 length equals 11 residues. Germline V CDR1 and CDR2: MNHNY, SVGAGI (reference sequence).

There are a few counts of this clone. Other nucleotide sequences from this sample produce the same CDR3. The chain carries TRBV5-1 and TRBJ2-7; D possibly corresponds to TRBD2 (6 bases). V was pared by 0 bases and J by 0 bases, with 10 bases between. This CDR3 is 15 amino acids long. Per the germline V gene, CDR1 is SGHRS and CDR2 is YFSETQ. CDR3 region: CASSLGRGDSYEQYF. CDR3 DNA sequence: TGCGCCAGCAGCTTGGGTCGCGGGGACTCCTACGAGCAGTACTTC.

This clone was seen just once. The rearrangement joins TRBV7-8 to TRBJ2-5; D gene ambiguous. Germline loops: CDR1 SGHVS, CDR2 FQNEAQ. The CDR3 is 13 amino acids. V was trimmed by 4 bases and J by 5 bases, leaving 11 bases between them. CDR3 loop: CASSSGHKETQYF. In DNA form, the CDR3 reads TGTGCCAGCAGCTCGGGTCACAAGGAGACCCAGTACTTC.

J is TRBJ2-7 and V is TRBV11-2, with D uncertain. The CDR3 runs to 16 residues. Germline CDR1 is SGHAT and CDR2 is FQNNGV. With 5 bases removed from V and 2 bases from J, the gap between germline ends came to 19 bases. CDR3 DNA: TGTGCCAGCAGCCCCATTGGCCGACGGACCACCTACGAGCAGTACTTC. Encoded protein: CASSPIGRRTTYEQYF.

In nucleotides, the CDR3 is TGTGCCAGTAGTATCTATCTCGCCGGAAACTACGAGCAGTACTTC. Translating it yields CASSIYLAGNYEQYF. This sequence joins TRBV19 and TRBJ2-7, with unresolved D. The CDR3 length is 15 residues. Trimming stripped 3 bases from V and 3 bases from J, with 15 bases between. Germline loops: CDR1 LNHDA, CDR2 SQIVND (reference sequence).

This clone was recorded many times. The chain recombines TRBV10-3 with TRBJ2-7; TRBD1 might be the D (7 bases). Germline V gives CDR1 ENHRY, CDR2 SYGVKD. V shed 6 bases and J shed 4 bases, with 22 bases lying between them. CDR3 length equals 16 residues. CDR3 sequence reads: CAISPAQGVRGYEQYF. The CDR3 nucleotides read TGTGCCATCAGCCCTGCCCAGGGGGTCCGGGGGTACGAGCAGTACTTC.

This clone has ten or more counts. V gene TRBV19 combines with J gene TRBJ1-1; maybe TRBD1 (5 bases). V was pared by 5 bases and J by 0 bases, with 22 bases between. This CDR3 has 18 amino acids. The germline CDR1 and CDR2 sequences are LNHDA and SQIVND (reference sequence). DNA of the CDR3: TGTGCCAGTAGTCTCAAGCTTACGACAGTCGTAATGAACACTGAAGCTTTCTTT. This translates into CASSLKLTTVVMNTEAFF. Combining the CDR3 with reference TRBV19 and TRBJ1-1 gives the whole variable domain DGGITQSPKYLFRKEGQNVTLSCEQNLNHDAMYWYRQDPGQGLRLIYYSQIVNDFQKGDIAEGYSVSREKKESFPLTVTSAQKNPTAFYLCASSLKLTTVVMNTEAFFGQGTRLTVV.

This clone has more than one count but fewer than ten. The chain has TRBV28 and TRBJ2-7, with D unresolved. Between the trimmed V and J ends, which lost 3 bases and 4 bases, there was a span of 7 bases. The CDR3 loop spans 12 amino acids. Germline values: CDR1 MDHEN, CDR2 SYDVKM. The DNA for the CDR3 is TGTGCCAGCAGTTTGCTACTATACGAGCAGTACTTC. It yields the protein CASSLLLYEQYF.

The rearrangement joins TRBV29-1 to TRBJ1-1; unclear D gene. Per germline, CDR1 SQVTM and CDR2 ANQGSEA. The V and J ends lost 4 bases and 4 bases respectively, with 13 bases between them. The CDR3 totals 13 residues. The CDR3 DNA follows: TGCAGCGTTGGGCAGGCCGGAGGCACTGAAGCTTTCTTT. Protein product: CSVGQAGGTEAFF.

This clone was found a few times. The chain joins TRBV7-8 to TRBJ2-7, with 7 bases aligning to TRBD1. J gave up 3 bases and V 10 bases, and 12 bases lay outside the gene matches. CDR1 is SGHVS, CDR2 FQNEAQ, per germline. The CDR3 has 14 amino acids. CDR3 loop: CATLKPGQNYEQYF. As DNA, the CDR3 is TGTGCCACCTTAAAACCGGGACAGAACTACGAGCAGTACTTC.

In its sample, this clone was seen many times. The CDR3 region is CASSSTPDRGQPQHF. Written as DNA, the CDR3 is TGTGCCAGCAGCTCCACCCCTGACAGGGGCCAGCCCCAGCATTTT. This sequence joins TRBV7-8 and TRBJ1-5; 8 bases fit TRBD1. Germline assignment: CDR1 SGHVS and CDR2 FQNEAQ. Germline trimming cut 4 bases from V and 7 bases from J; bases unmatched to any gene: 9. This CDR3 region has 15 residues.

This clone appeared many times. CDR3 coding DNA: TGTGCCAGCGAGGGGGACGGCCTATACGAGCAGTACTTC. Translated: CASEGDGLYEQYF. This sequence joins TRBV7-9 and TRBJ2-7, with a tentative D call TRBD1 (6 bases). The length of the CDR3 is 13 residues. The V gene's germline CDR1 is SEHNR and CDR2 FQNEAQ (reference sequence). Trimming pared 8 bases from V and 4 bases from J, leaving 15 bases between.

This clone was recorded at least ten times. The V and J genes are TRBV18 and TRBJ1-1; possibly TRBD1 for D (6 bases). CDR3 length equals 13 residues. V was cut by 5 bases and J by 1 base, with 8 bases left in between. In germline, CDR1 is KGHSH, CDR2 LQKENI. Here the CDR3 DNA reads TGTGCCAGCTCATCGGGACAGAACACTGAAGCTTTCTTT. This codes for CASSSGQNTEAFF.

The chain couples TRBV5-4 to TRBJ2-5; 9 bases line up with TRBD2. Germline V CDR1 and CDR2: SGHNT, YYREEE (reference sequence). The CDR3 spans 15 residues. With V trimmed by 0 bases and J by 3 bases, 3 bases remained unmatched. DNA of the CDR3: TGTGCCAGCAGCTTGGGCGGGAGGGAGGAAGAGACCCAGTACTTC. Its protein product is CASSLGGREEETQYF.

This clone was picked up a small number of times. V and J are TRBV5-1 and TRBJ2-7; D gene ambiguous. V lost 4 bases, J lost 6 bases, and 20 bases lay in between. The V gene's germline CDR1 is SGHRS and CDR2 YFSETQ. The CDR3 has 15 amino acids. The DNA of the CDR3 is TGCGCCAGCAGCCTCACGGCTGGCTTCGTTGGCGAGCAGTACTTC. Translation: CASSLTAGFVGEQYF.

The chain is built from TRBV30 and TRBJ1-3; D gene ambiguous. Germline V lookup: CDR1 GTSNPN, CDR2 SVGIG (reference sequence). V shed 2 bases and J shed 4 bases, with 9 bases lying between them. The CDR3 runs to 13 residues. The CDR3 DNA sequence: TGTGCCTGGAGTCGGGTGTTAGGAAACACCATATATTTT. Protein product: CAWSRVLGNTIYF. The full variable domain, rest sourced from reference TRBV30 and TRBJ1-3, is SQTIHQWPATLVQPVGSPLSLECTVEGTSNPNLYWYRQAAGRGLQLLFYSVGIGQISSEVPQNLSASRPQDRQFILSSKKLLLSDSGFYLCAWSRVLGNTIYFGEGSWLTVV.